This T cell receptor (beta chain) originates from a study of blood T cell repertoires in COVID-19. The wider study: Spain, Italy and the United States supplied samples that represented acute and convalescent COVID-19.

Original handling: Researchers report that nucleated cell counts were estimated from reference gene primer amplification. Libraries were prepared by immunoSEQ multiplex PCR; TCRdb keeps only in-frame clonotypes and omits some of them. The DNA gave D and trimming, while V, J and clone size come from that table. The sample contains just over 250,000 clones, around 87% of which appear only once. After removal of 1 base from V and 6 bases from J, the junction contained 11 bases not matched to a gene. The CDR3 is made up of 17 amino acids. Germline V gives CDR1 SGHTA, CDR2 FQGNSA. This clone showed up just once.

This TCR came from a woman in her fifties or sixties with acute or convalescent COVID-19. Material for sequencing was peripheral blood. V gene TRBV7-2 combines with J gene TRBJ2-2; 7 bases map to TRBD2. The CDR3 region is CASSLGLTSHGAGELFF. As DNA, the CDR3 is TGTGCCAGCAGCTTAGGGCTGACTAGCCACGGGGCCGGGGAGCTGTTTTTT.